A selection of T cell receptor beta chains follows, all from one sample in a study of OX40 agonist ivuxolimab in advanced cancers. Profiled with immunoSEQ multiplex PCR; TCRdb holds only in-frame clones, not every one. This repertoire shows tens of thousands of clones, approximately 86% found once; its top ten account for around 5.1%. The specimen was CD4+ or CD8+ T cells sorted from blood, collected in a trial of the OX40 agonist ivuxolimab. These receptors came from an adult with an advanced solid tumor such as melanoma, head and neck, liver or kidney cancer. Each CDR3 is given with its conserved first and last residue. The D gene is left open where the match is weak. Some rows mark clone size as missing; the rest say once, few, many or name a class of expanded clone.

abundance | j_gene | v_gene | d_gene | CDR3nt | CDR3aa
NA | TRBJ2-2 | TRBV27 | NA | TGTGCCAGCAGTTTAGAAGGGGTAAACGGCGGGGAGCTGTTTTTT | CASSLEGVNGGELFF
NA | TRBJ2-1 | TRBV7-2 | TRBD1 | TGTGCCAGCAGCTTAGCTCCTACCGGGACAGGCTCCTACAATGAGCAGTTCTTC | CASSLAPTGTGSYNEQFF
NA | TRBJ1-3 | TRBV2 | NA | TGTGCCAGCAGAGAACAGATCTCTGGAAACACCATATATTTT | CASREQISGNTIYF
NA | TRBJ2-6 | TRBV19 | TRBD1 | TGTGCCAGTACTCCAGGGACAGGGGGTACCGGGGCCAACGTCCTGACTTTC | CASTPGTGGTGANVLTF
NA | TRBJ1-2 | TRBV2 | TRBD1 | TGTGCGACAGGGGATGTGGCCTATGGCTACACCTTC | CATGDVAYGYTF
NA | TRBJ2-3 | TRBV18 | NA | TGTGCCAGCTCACCACTGGGGGGCCCGTTGGATACGCAGTATTTT | CASSPLGGPLDTQYF
NA | TRBJ2-2 | TRBV5-1 | NA | TGCGCCAGCAGCGACGCCGGAACGAACACCGGGGAGCTGTTTTTT | CASSDAGTNTGELFF
NA | TRBJ2-3 | TRBV19 | NA | TGTGCCAGTAGTATAGTTCAGGGGAGCTATTGGGGCACAGATACGCAGTATTTT | CASSIVQGSYWGTDTQYF
NA | TRBJ2-5 | TRBV7-2 | NA | TGTGCCAGCAGCTTAGGTCTAGCCACAAAGACCCAGTACTTC | CASSLGLATKTQYF
NA | TRBJ1-1 | TRBV14 | TRBD1 | TGTGCCAGCAGCCTAAGGACAGGGGGCACTGAAGCTTTCTTT | CASSLRTGGTEAFF
NA | TRBJ1-4 | TRBV2 | TRBD1 | TGTGCCAGCAGTGAGGGACAGGGGGCATATGAAAAACTGTTTTTT | CASSEGQGAYEKLFF
NA | TRBJ2-1 | TRBV7-2 | TRBD2 | TGTGCCAGCAGCTTAGGGGGGACTAGACTATACAATGAGCAGTTCTTC | CASSLGGTRLYNEQFF
NA | TRBJ2-2 | TRBV14 | TRBD2 | TGTGCCAGTAAGGGACTAGCTGTTACCGGGGAGCTGTTTTTT | CASKGLAVTGELFF
NA | TRBJ1-1 | TRBV27 | TRBD1 | TGTGCCAGCAGTTTATCGATAGGGGGCGTAAACACTGAAGCTTTCTTT | CASSLSIGGVNTEAFF
NA | TRBJ1-5 | TRBV28 | NA | TGTGCCAGCCCACCGACAAAGGGTAGCAATCAGCCCCAGCATTTT | CASPPTKGSNQPQHF
NA | TRBJ2-2 | TRBV19 | NA | TGTGCCAGTAAGCTTTTGCCCGACACCGGGGAGCTGTTTTTT | CASKLLPDTGELFF
NA | TRBJ2-3 | TRBV6-6 | TRBD1 | TGTGCCAGCAGTCCGGGACAGAAAACAGATACGCAGTATTTT | CASSPGQKTDTQYF
NA | TRBJ1-2 | TRBV30 | NA | TGTGCCTGGAGTCCTGGGAACTATGGCTACACCTTC | CAWSPGNYGYTF
few | TRBJ2-3 | TRBV28 | TRBD2 | TGTGCCAGCATCCCGGGAGGCGGGAGGAGAAATACGCAGTATTTT | CASIPGGGRRNTQYF
NA | TRBJ2-7 | TRBV27 | NA | TGTGCCAGCAGTTCAGAGACAGAAACCCGAACCTACGAGCAGTACTTC | CASSSETETRTYEQYF
NA | TRBJ2-1 | TRBV7-7 | NA | TGTGCCAGCAGCCCCGAGCCCGGCCCTGAGCAGTTCTTC | CASSPEPGPEQFF
NA | TRBJ1-2 | TRBV2 | NA | TGTGCCAGCAGGGACCGGGACAACCAACGAGGCTATGGCTACACCTTC | CASRDRDNQRGYGYTF
NA | TRBJ2-1 | TRBV7-3 | NA | TGTGCCAGCAGCTTAACACCAGAGGTCAGTGAGCAGTTCTTC | CASSLTPEVSEQFF
NA | TRBJ1-2 | TRBV28 | NA | TGTGCCAGCAATCCCTCGACAGGTTCCCACACCTTC | CASNPSTGSHTF
NA | TRBJ1-5 | TRBV10-3 | NA | TGTGCCATCGGCGAAGGAAGCAATCAGCCCCAGCATTTT | CAIGEGSNQPQHF
NA | TRBJ1-2 | TRBV11-2 | NA | TGTGCCAGCAGCTTAGAGGGGCAATATGGCTACACCTTC | CASSLEGQYGYTF
once | TRBJ2-5 | TRBV4-2 | TRBD2 | TGTGCCAGCAGCCAAGTTACTAGCGGGAGTGGAGAGACCCAGTACTTC | CASSQVTSGSGETQYF
NA | TRBJ2-4 | TRBV2 | NA | TGTGCCAGCAGTGAACTCTTACGGAACATTCAGTACTTC | CASSELLRNIQYF
NA | TRBJ1-2 | TRBV6-1 | NA | TGTGCCAGCTTGCGGGGGGCTGATGGCTACACCTTC | CASLRGADGYTF
NA | TRBJ2-3 | TRBV28 | TRBD2 | TGTGCCAGCAGTTCAGAGAATCCCTCTAGCGGACAAAGGAATACGCAGTATTTT | CASSSENPSSGQRNTQYF
NA | TRBJ2-2 | TRBV11-2 | NA | TGTGCCAGCAGCTTAGAAGGAGGGTACACCGGGGAGCTGTTTTTT | CASSLEGGYTGELFF
NA | TRBJ2-3 | TRBV30 | NA | TGTGCCTGGAGTGTACTGGCAGGCGCAGATACGCAGTATTTT | CAWSVLAGADTQYF
NA | TRBJ1-4 | TRBV7-8 | TRBD1 | TGTGCCAGCAGCCTCCGGGACAGGGGTGGTGAAAAACTGTTTTTT | CASSLRDRGGEKLFF
NA | TRBJ2-1 | TRBV29-1 | NA | TGCAGCGTTCAGGGCTACAATGAGCAGTTCTTC | CSVQGYNEQFF
NA | TRBJ2-7 | TRBV5-1 | NA | TGCGCCAGCAGCTTGGATACTAGCTTCGAGCAGTACTTC | CASSLDTSFEQYF
NA | TRBJ2-1 | TRBV6-5 | TRBD1 | TGTGCCAGCAGTTTCAGGGGGCCTACTACTAACAATGAGCAGTTCTTC | CASSFRGPTTNNEQFF
NA | TRBJ2-1 | TRBV14 | TRBD2 | TGTGCCAGCAGCCAAGAATGGGGGGGAGGCTACAATGAGCAGTTCTTC | CASSQEWGGGYNEQFF